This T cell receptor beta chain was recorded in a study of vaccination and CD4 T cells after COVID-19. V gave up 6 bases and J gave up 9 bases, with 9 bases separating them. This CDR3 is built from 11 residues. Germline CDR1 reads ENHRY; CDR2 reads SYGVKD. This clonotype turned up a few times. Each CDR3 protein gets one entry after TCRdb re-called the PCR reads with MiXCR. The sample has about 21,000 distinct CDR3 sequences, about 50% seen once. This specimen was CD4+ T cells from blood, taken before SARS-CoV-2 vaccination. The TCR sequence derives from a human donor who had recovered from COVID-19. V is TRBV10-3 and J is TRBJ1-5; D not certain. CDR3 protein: CAIRDSGPQHF. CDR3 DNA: TGTGCCATCAGGGATTCGGGGCCCCAGCATTTT.